Presented here are 23 T cell receptor beta chains from one specimen sequenced in a study of human T cells and chemical hapten exposure. Described time point: patch test 2, 6 weeks after DPC sensitization. Documented treatment: therapeutic diphenylcyclopropenone sensitization with weekly scalp DPC. TCRdb reanalysed the RACE reads using MiXCR and keeps one entry per CDR3 protein. This sample has about 380,000 distinct CDR3 sequences; about 6% occur once, and the top ten carry about 5.6%. The sequencing here drew on whole blood, taken in connection with sensitization to the hapten diphenylcyclopropenone (DPC). These receptor sequences come from a woman between 18 and 30 years old with alopecia areata. Some clones in this sample may be carry-over from other donors' samples.

This clonotype came up many times. V is TRBV20-1 and J is TRBJ2-1; possibly TRBD2 for D (7 bases). Between the trimmed V and J ends, which lost 2 bases and 6 bases, there was a span of 20 bases. The V gene's germline CDR1 is DFQATT and CDR2 SNEGSKA (reference sequence). This CDR3 has 16 residues. The CDR3 DNA follows: TGCAGTGCTAGACCCCCGCGGCCAGGGGAGGGCAATGAGCAGTTCTTC. Residues: CSARPPRPGEGNEQFF.

J is TRBJ2-3 and V is TRBV20-1; possible D gene TRBD1, 6 bases. CDR1 and CDR2 from the germline V gene are DFQATT and SNEGSKA (reference sequence). Trimming shortened V by 5 bases and J by 8 bases, and 17 bases separated the two germline ends. The CDR3 has 13 amino acids. The CDR3 loop is CSAHATGWGTQYF. The CDR3 DNA follows: TGCAGTGCTCACGCTACAGGGTGGGGTACGCAGTATTTT.

This clonotype was seen at least ten times. V gene TRBV6-6 combines with J gene TRBJ1-4; possibly TRBD1 for D (5 bases). The CDR3 covers 14 residues. V was shortened by 7 bases and J by 7 bases, with 16 bases between the two germline ends. The germline V gene has CDR1 MNHNY and CDR2 SVGAGI (reference sequence). Here the CDR3 reads CASTEWGAGEKLFF. The CDR3 nucleotides read TGTGCCAGCACCGAGTGGGGCGCGGGTGAAAAACTGTTTTTT.

This clonotype occurred many times. The gene calls are TRBV6-1 and TRBJ2-3, with D hard to call. V was pared by 4 bases and J by 5 bases, with 16 bases between. There are 15 residues in the CDR3. Germline CDR1 reads MNHNS; CDR2 reads SASEGT. CDR3 sequence: CASSAVRPHLDTQYF. The DNA of the CDR3 is TGTGCCAGCAGTGCAGTGAGGCCCCATTTAGATACGCAGTATTTT.

This clonotype has only a few counts. This chain uses TRBV7-2 with TRBJ2-1; a possible D gene is TRBD2 (6 bases). CDR3 length: 16 residues. CDR1 and CDR2 (germline): SGHTA, FQGNSA. Deletions cut 5 bases from V and 0 bases from J, with 14 bases between. The CDR3 DNA sequence: TGTGCCAGCAGCGGGAGCCGGGGGAGCTCCTACAATGAGCAGTTCTTC. Residues: CASSGSRGSSYNEQFF.

In its sample, this clonotype was seen a few times. V usage is TRBV6-2 or TRBV6-3 and J usage is TRBJ2-3; maybe TRBD2 (6 bases). The germline V gene has CDR1 MNHEY and CDR2 SVGEGT. CDR3 size: 15 residues. V lost 4 bases and J lost 2, with 13 bases in between. CDR3 DNA: TGTGCCAGCAGTTCCCACGCGGGGCTCACAGATACGCAGTATTTT. Its translation: CASSSHAGLTDTQYF.

The chain carries TRBV4-3 and TRBJ2-7; weak D call: TRBD2 (7 bases). V was pared by 0 bases and J by 6 bases, with 21 bases between. CDR1 is LGHNA and CDR2 is YSLEER in the germline V gene. This CDR3 is built from 17 residues. Written as DNA, the CDR3 is TGCGCCAGCAGCCAAGATGGCCGGGCGGGGGCGGCCCGCGAGCAGTACTTC. Protein: CASSQDGRAGAAREQYF.

J is TRBJ1-2 and V is TRBV6-2 or TRBV6-3, with D tentatively TRBD1 (6 bases). Trimming shortened V by 5 bases and J by 4 bases, and 17 bases separated the two germline ends. This CDR3 spans 15 amino acids. Looked up from germline, CDR1 is MNHEY and CDR2 is SVGEGT. The CDR3: CASSRTAIFSYGYTF. The CDR3, as DNA: TGTGCCAGCAGTCGGACAGCGATATTCTCCTATGGCTACACCTTC.

The rearrangement links TRBV21-1 to TRBJ2-3; whether TRBD1, the table's D call, matches the DNA was not checked. TRBV21-1 is deemed a pseudogene. This CDR3 is built from 17 residues. CDR3 region: CASSRIPTDGHTDTQYF. DNA for the CDR3: TGTGCCAGCAGCAGAATACCGACGGACGGACACACAGATACGCAGTATTTT.

This clonotype was recorded a few times. The gene calls are TRBV1 and TRBJ1-6. TRBV1 is annotated as a pseudogene. This CDR3 is 15 amino acids long. The CDR3 DNA reads as TGCACCAGCAGCCAAGACAGGCGTCCAAATTCACCCCTCCACTTT. Amino acid sequence: CTSSQDRRPNSPLHF.

This clonotype was recorded a few times. The chain links TRBV5-1 to TRBJ1-3, with 7 bases lining up with TRBD1. The CDR3 sequence is 13 residues long. J was trimmed by 2 bases and V by 7 bases; bases with no gene match: 3. CDR1 is SGHRS, CDR2 YFSETQ, per germline. CDR3 sequence (DNA): TGCGCCAGCTCGACAGGGACTGGAAACACCATATATTTT. It codes for CASSTGTGNTIYF. Filled out from reference TRBV5-1 and TRBJ1-3, the complete variable domain reads KAGVTQTPRYLIKTRGQQVTLSCSPISGHRSVSWYQQTPGQGLQFLFEYFSETQRNKGNFPGRFSGRQFSNSRSEMNVSTLELGDSALYLCASSTGTGNTIYFGEGSWLTVV.

The chain is built from TRBV7-6 and TRBJ1-3, with D possibly matching TRBD1 (5 bases). The CDR3 consists of 15 residues. V lost 2 bases and J lost 4, with 12 bases in between. The germline V gene encodes CDR1 SGHVS and CDR2 FNYEAQ. CDR3 in amino acids: CASSLMFGGGNTIYF. For the CDR3, the DNA is TGTGCCAGCAGCTTAATGTTTGGGGGAGGAAACACCATATATTTT.

This clonotype has at least ten counts. CDR3 region: CSARAQGYFDYGYTF. The CDR3 nucleotides read TGCAGTGCTAGAGCACAGGGTTATTTCGACTATGGCTACACCTTC. The chain recombines TRBV20-1 with TRBJ1-2; the D gene is possibly TRBD1 (6 bases). This CDR3 has 15 residues. Germline V lookup: CDR1 DFQATT, CDR2 SNEGSKA (reference sequence). V was clipped by 1 base and J by 3 bases, with 15 bases between them.

The CDR3 loop is CASRSGGVDPSIGYTF. In DNA form, the CDR3 reads TGTGCCAGCAGGTCGGGGGGGGTTGATCCATCTATCGGCTACACCTTC. The rearrangement links TRBV27 to TRBJ1-2, with D possibly matching TRBD1 (5 bases). The V gene's germline CDR1 is MNHEY and CDR2 SMNVEV (reference sequence). This CDR3 is 16 amino acids long. Trimming stripped 6 bases from V and 8 bases from J, with 25 bases between.

There are a few counts of this clonotype. This chain connects TRBV29-1 to TRBJ2-5, with 9 positions matching TRBD2. There are 15 residues in the CDR3. The germline V gene has CDR1 SQVTM and CDR2 ANQGSEA. The V and J ends lost 0 bases and 2 bases, in that order; junction bases with no gene match: 4. CDR3 in amino acids: CSVEDSGGLQETQYF. DNA of the CDR3: TGCAGCGTTGAAGATAGCGGGGGCCTACAAGAGACCCAGTACTTC.

Only a few counts were recorded for this clonotype. The chain is built from TRBV14 and TRBJ2-1, with 7 bases identical to TRBD2. This CDR3 is built from 15 residues. The germline CDR1 and CDR2 sequences are SGHDN and FVKESK. V was clipped by 3 bases and J by 2 bases; unmatched bases: 4. The DNA for the CDR3 is TGTGCCAGCAGCCACAGACTAGCCCCCTACAATGAGCAGTTCTTC. Translation: CASSHRLAPYNEQFF.

This chain links TRBV10-3 with TRBJ1-1; D unresolved. The germline gives CDR1 ENHRY, CDR2 SYGVKD. This CDR3 has 13 amino acids. Trimming removed 3 bases from V and 1 base from J, with 6 bases in between. The CDR3 coding sequence is TGTGCCATCAGTGAAGCAGCGAACACTGAAGCTTTCTTT. Protein sequence: CAISEAANTEAFF.

This clonotype was seen at least ten times. V usage is TRBV11-2 and J usage is TRBJ1-1, with D tentatively TRBD1 (5 bases). CDR3 length equals 13 residues. Trimming left V 0 bases short and J 8 bases short, with 10 bases between. Germline V gene sequence: CDR1 SGHAT, CDR2 FQNNGV. The CDR3 DNA follows: TGTGCCAGCAGCTTAGAGAGGCAGGGCGAAGCTTTCTTT. Amino acids: CASSLERQGEAFF.

This clonotype was detected ten times or more. The chain has TRBV29-1 and TRBJ1-2; D may be TRBD1 (5 bases). This CDR3 region has 11 residues. V was clipped by 5 bases and J by 8 bases, with 12 bases between them. Germline values: CDR1 SQVTM, CDR2 ANQGSEA. The CDR3 protein is CSVRQGGGYTF. CDR3 nucleotides: TGCAGCGTTAGGCAGGGCGGCGGCTACACCTTC.

This clonotype was observed at least ten times. V is TRBV29-1 and J is TRBJ1-1; D gene uncertain. Deletions cut 4 bases from V and 6 bases from J, with 18 bases between. Germline V gene data show CDR1 as SQVTM and CDR2 as ANQGSEA. The CDR3 spans 14 residues. The CDR3 coding sequence is TGCAGCGTTGTCTTCGTCGGAGTGAGGCCTGAAGCTTTCTTT. This encodes CSVVFVGVRPEAFF.

The rearrangement links TRBV4-1 to TRBJ2-7, with 7 positions matching TRBD2. Germline trimming cut 0 bases from V and 0 bases from J; bases unmatched to any gene: 5. This CDR3 is built from 16 residues. The germline gives CDR1 MGHRA, CDR2 YSYEKL. CDR3 coding DNA: TGCGCCAGCAGCCAAGAACCGGGACTATACTCCTACGAGCAGTACTTC. Residues: CASSQEPGLYSYEQYF.

This clonotype turned up a few times. The V call is TRBV6-1, the J call TRBJ2-2; D may be TRBD1 (6 bases). The V and J ends lost 6 bases and 5 bases respectively, with 25 bases between them. The V gene's germline CDR1 is MNHNS and CDR2 SASEGT. The CDR3 is 18 amino acids. CDR3 protein: CASRKNAGWQGSTGELFF. CDR3 in DNA: TGTGCCAGCAGAAAAAATGCGGGTTGGCAGGGGAGTACCGGGGAGCTGTTTTTT.

V and J are TRBV11-1 and TRBJ1-2; D not certain. There are 13 residues in the CDR3. V dropped 2 bases and J dropped 4 bases, with 8 bases sitting between them. The germline V gene has CDR1 SGHAT and CDR2 FQDESV (reference sequence). For the CDR3, the DNA is TGTGCCAGCAGCTTACAGGAAGGCTATGGCTACACCTTC. Translated, it gives CASSLQEGYGYTF.